The 6 T cell receptor beta chains given below trace back to one sample, sequenced in a study of blood T cells in healthy people across ages. A sample-barcoded 5' primer and a J-beta primer mix were used in a second PCR of roughly 6 to 11 cycles. TCRdb re-analysed the 5' RACE reads in MiXCR, keeping a single row per CDR3 protein. The table lists about 750,000 distinct CDR3 sequences, 53% of them singletons, with about two fifths in the top ten. Sequencing used blood. The receptors come from an older man in good health.

The chain links TRBV7-8 to TRBJ1-4; 10 bases map to TRBD1. Germline V gives CDR1 SGHVS, CDR2 FQNEAQ. CDR3 length: 13 residues. Trimming at V came to 9 bases and at J to 6 bases, leaving 4 bases not matched to a gene. The CDR3: CASRDRGHEKLFF. Here the CDR3 DNA reads TGTGCCAGTCGGGACAGGGGACATGAAAAACTGTTTTTT.

The chain recombines TRBV11-3 with TRBJ2-6, with D possibly being TRBD1 (5 bases). The ends were cut back, 4 bases at V and 2 bases at J, with 9 bases in the middle. The CDR3 covers 15 residues. Germline lookup yields CDR1 SGHNT and CDR2 YENEEA. The CDR3, as DNA: TGTGCCAGCAGCTCCGACAGTACTGGGGCCAACGTCCTGACTTTC. It is translated as CASSSDSTGANVLTF.

Only a few counts were recorded for this clonotype. V is TRBV12-3 or TRBV12-4 and J is TRBJ2-4; possibly TRBD1 or TRBD2 for D (5 bases each). V was pared by 1 base and J by 1 base, with 8 bases between. This CDR3 region has 15 residues. CDR3 nucleotides: TGTGCCAGCAGTTTAGGGGGGACGGCCAAAAACATTCAGTACTTC. Its translation: CASSLGGTAKNIQYF.

The chain couples TRBV5-5 to TRBJ2-1; TRBD2 matches 10 bases. From germline, CDR1 is SGHKS and CDR2 YYEKEE (reference sequence). The CDR3 is made up of 13 amino acids. Losses at the gene ends were 9 bases for V and 8 bases for J; bases not matched to a gene: 8. CDR3: CATTSGRVDEQFF. Written as DNA, the CDR3 is TGTGCCACCACCAGCGGGAGGGTTGATGAGCAGTTCTTC.

Only a few counts were recorded for this clonotype. The chain combines TRBV7-2 with TRBJ1-5; D ambiguous. Germline CDR1 is SGHTA and CDR2 is FQGNSA. The CDR3 length is 12 residues. V lost 5 bases, J lost 7 bases, and 9 bases lay in between. In DNA form, the CDR3 reads TGTGCCAGCAGCGCCCCCTGGCAGCCCCAGCATTTT. This translates into CASSAPWQPQHF.

V gene TRBV5-1 combines with J gene TRBJ2-7; no firm D call. The CDR3 covers 14 residues. Trimming cost V 1 base and J 1 base, with 9 bases left between them. Germline loops: CDR1 SGHRS, CDR2 YFSETQ. The CDR3 is CASSLNAVSYEQYF. In DNA form, the CDR3 reads TGCGCCAGCAGCTTGAATGCGGTGTCCTACGAGCAGTACTTC.